The rows below give T cell receptor beta chains drawn from one sample of a study of T cells in Graves' hyperthyroidism and ophthalmopathy. TCRdb used MiXCR to reprocess the multiplex PCR reads, holding one entry per CDR3 protein. The data hold some 700,000 distinct CDR3 sequences, with 15% to 20% observed a single time. The material sequenced was blood. The receptors here all came from a man aged 50-59 years with Graves' hyperthyroidism. Each CDR3 is given with its conserved first and last residue. D genes are given only for firm matches. Clone size is not always given. Where it is, it says once, few, many or a class for expanded clones.

>TRBV27|TRBJ2-3|NA|many
CASSLSFRGDTQYF
TGTGCCAGCAGTTTATCCTTCAGGGGAGATACGCAGTATTTT
>TRBV3-1|TRBJ1-4|NA|few
CASSQGRQYLKLFF
TGTGCCAGCAGCCAGGGCAGGCAATATCTAAAACTGTTTTTT
>TRBV4-1|TRBJ1-4|NA|NA
CASSQAILTTNEKLFF
TGCGCCAGCAGCCAAGCTATCCTAACAACTAATGAAAAACTGTTTTTT
>TRBV24-1|TRBJ2-5|TRBD1|many
CATSAYTDRGSETQYF
TGTGCCACCAGTGCCTATACGGACAGGGGAAGTGAGACCCAGTACTTC
>TRBV7-2|TRBJ2-3|NA|many
CASSPRSGTQYF
TGTGCCAGCAGCCCGCGGTCTGGTACGCAGTATTTT
>TRBV2|TRBJ2-5|TRBD1|many
CASMDRGRGETQYF
TGTGCCAGCATGGACAGGGGGCGCGGAGAGACCCAGTACTTC
>TRBV2|TRBJ1-1|TRBD1|many
CASSGQGKNTEAFF
TGTGCCAGCAGTGGACAGGGGAAGAACACTGAAGCTTTCTTT
>TRBV6-2/TRBV6-3|TRBJ2-7|NA|NA
CASSYTAVFSYEQYF
TGTGCCAGCAGTTATACGGCAGTTTTCTCCTACGAGCAGTACTTC
>TRBV30|TRBJ2-7|TRBD1|many
CAWGRQGWYYEQYF
TGTGCCTGGGGTCGACAGGGTTGGTACTACGAGCAGTACTTC
>TRBV30|TRBJ1-1|NA|many
CAWNRVNTEAFF
TGTGCCTGGAACAGGGTGAACACTGAAGCTTTCTTT
>TRBV5-6|TRBJ1-1|TRBD1|few
CASSFRTGSLEAFF
TGTGCCAGCAGCTTTCGGACAGGAAGTCTTGAAGCTTTCTTT
>TRBV28|TRBJ1-1|NA|NA
CASSPSTVMNTEAFF
TGTGCCAGCAGTCCCTCGACAGTAATGAACACTGAAGCTTTCTTT
>TRBV28|TRBJ2-1|TRBD2|many
CASTPSGSRVDEQFF
TGTGCCAGCACACCTAGCGGGAGTCGGGTTGATGAGCAGTTCTTC
>TRBV20-1|TRBJ2-1|TRBD2|many
CSARSSSGSTGEQFF
TGCAGTGCTAGATCGTCTAGCGGGAGTACTGGTGAGCAGTTCTTC
>TRBV10-3|TRBJ2-1|NA|few
CAISEEYSSYNEQFF
TGTGCCATCAGTGAAGAATACTCCTCCTACAATGAGCAGTTCTTC
>TRBV19|TRBJ2-1|TRBD2|few
CASKNLAGATFEQFF
TGTGCCAGTAAAAACCTAGCGGGAGCGACGTTTGAGCAGTTCTTC
>TRBV30|TRBJ1-1|NA|many
CAWTDGMNTEAFF
TGTGCCTGGACGGACGGAATGAACACTGAAGCTTTCTTT
>TRBV28|TRBJ1-2|NA|NA
CASSLPDSRYGYTF
TGTGCCAGCAGTTTACCAGACAGCCGCTATGGCTACACCTTC
>TRBV4-1|TRBJ1-1|TRBD1|NA
CASSHYRQGMSTEAFF
TGCGCCAGCAGCCACTACCGACAGGGAATGAGCACTGAAGCTTTCTTT
>TRBV6-1|TRBJ2-3|TRBD2|NA
CASPTEVAGSRSTQYF
TGTGCCAGCCCAACGGAGGTAGCGGGGAGCCGGAGTACGCAGTATTTT
>TRBV28|TRBJ1-5|NA|NA
CASSWDIRGDQPQHF
TGTGCCAGCAGTTGGGACATACGGGGTGATCAGCCCCAGCATTTT
>TRBV20-1|TRBJ2-4|NA|NA
CSARSSLEGDIQYF
TGCAGTGCTAGATCGAGCCTAGAGGGGGACATTCAGTACTTC